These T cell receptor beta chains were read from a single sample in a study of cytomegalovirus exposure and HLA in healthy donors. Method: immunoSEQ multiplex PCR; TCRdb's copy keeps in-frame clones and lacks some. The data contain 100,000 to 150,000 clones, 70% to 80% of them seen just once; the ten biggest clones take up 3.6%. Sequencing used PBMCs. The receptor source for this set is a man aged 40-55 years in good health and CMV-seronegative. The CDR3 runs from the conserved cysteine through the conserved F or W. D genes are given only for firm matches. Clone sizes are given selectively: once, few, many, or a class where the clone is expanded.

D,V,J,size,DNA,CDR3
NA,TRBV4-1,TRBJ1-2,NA,TGCGCCAGCAGCCCGAATTTTGAGTATGGCTACACCTTC,CASSPNFEYGYTF
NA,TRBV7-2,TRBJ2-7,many,TGTGCCAGCAGCTTTTCATCCGGTCCCTACGAGCAGTACTTC,CASSFSSGPYEQYF
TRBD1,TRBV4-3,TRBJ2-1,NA,TGCGCCAGCAGCCAAGAGGGACAGTCCTACAATGAGCAGTTCTTC,CASSQEGQSYNEQFF
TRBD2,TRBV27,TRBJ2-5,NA,TGTGCCAGCAGTTTAGATAGCGGGAGACCCCAAGAGACCCAGTACTTC,CASSLDSGRPQETQYF
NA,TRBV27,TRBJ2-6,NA,TGTGCCAGCAGTTTTCGAGGGGGTTACTCTGGGGCCAACGTCCTGACTTTC,CASSFRGGYSGANVLTF
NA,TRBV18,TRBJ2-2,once,TGTGCCAGCTCGGACGGGCAGGGGCGCGAACCGAACACCGGGGAGCTGTTTTTT,CASSDGQGREPNTGELFF
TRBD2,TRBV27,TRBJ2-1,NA,TGTGCCAGCAGCCCTTTGGGGGGACTAGCGGGGGTGACCAATGAGCAGTTCTTC,CASSPLGGLAGVTNEQFF
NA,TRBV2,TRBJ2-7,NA,TGTGCCAGCAGTGGATTTGGAGGGAACTACGAGCAGTACTTC,CASSGFGGNYEQYF
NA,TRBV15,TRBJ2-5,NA,TGTGCCACCAGCAGAGTGACAGGAGAGACCCAGTACTTC,CATSRVTGETQYF
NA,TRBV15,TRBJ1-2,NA,TGTGCCACCAGCAGAGATCGACAGATAGGGAACTATGGCTACACCTTC,CATSRDRQIGNYGYTF
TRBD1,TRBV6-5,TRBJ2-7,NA,TGTGCCAGCAGCCTCCGGGACAGGGGATCACACGAGCAGTACTTC,CASSLRDRGSHEQYF
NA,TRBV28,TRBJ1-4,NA,TGTGCCAGCAGTCGCGGGAGAGTTGGGGAAAAACTGTTTTTT,CASSRGRVGEKLFF
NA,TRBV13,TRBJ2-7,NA,TGTGCCAGCAGCTTACGTTCCGGAGGACAGTCCTCCTACGAGCAGTACTTC,CASSLRSGGQSSYEQYF
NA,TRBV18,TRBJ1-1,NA,TGTGCCAGCTCACCTAGCGTCTACCAGATGAACACTGAAGCTTTCTTT,CASSPSVYQMNTEAFF
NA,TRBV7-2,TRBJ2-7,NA,TGTGCCAGCAGCGACGGACAGTGGAACTACGAGCAGTACTTC,CASSDGQWNYEQYF
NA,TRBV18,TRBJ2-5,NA,TGTGCCAGCTCACTTCAGGGTGGAGAGACCCAGTACTTC,CASSLQGGETQYF
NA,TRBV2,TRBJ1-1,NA,TGTGCCAGCCAGGGGCAGGGCATGAACACTGAAGCTTTCTTT,CASQGQGMNTEAFF
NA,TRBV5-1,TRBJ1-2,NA,TGCGCCAGCAGCTTGCCGGAGGGGGGGGGCTACACCTTC,CASSLPEGGGYTF
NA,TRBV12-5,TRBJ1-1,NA,TGTGCTAGGCGCCTGGGAGGGACTGAAGCTTTCTTT,CARRLGGTEAFF
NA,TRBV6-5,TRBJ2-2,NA,TGTGCCAGCAGTAACAAACGGAGCGGGGAGCTGTTTTTT,CASSNKRSGELFF
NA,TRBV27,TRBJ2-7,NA,TGTGCCAGCAGTCTAACAGGAAGCTACGAGCAGTACTTC,CASSLTGSYEQYF
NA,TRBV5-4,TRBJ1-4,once,TGTGCCAGCAGCCCGGTAGGGGGAAGTGAAAAACTGTTTTTT,CASSPVGGSEKLFF
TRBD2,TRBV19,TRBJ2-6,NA,TGTGCCAGTAGTATAGGTCGGGAGGCTGGGGCCAACGTCCTGACTTTC,CASSIGREAGANVLTF
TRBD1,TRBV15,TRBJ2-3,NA,TGTGCCACCAGCAAGAGAAGGGACAGATGGGGGGATACGCAGTATTTT,CATSKRRDRWGDTQYF
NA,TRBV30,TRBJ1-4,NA,TGTGCCCAACGGGGATCCCCAAAAGGGACTCATGAAAAACTGTTTTTT,CAQRGSPKGTHEKLFF
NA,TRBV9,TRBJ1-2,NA,TGTGCCAGCAGCCCACGGGACACCATCAACTATGGCTACACCTTC,CASSPRDTINYGYTF
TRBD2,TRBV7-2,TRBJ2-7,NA,TGTGCCACCTCTAGCGGGGATAGCTCCTACGAGCAGTACTTC,CATSSGDSSYEQYF
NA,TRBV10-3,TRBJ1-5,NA,TGTGCCATCAGTGATCAGGGGCCGAATCAGCCCCAGCATTTT,CAISDQGPNQPQHF
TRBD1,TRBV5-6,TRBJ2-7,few,TGTGCCAGCAGCAGCGCCGGGACAGGGGCCTACGAGCAGTACTTC,CASSSAGTGAYEQYF
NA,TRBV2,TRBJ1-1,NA,TGTGCCAGCAGGGCCCAGCGGGGAACAGCTTTCTTT,CASRAQRGTAFF
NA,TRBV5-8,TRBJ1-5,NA,TGTGCCAGCAGCCGCGGTGTGAGCAATCAGCCCCAGCATTTT,CASSRGVSNQPQHF
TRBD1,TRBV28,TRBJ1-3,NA,TGTGCCAGCAAGTGGACAGGATTTGGAAACACCATATATTTT,CASKWTGFGNTIYF
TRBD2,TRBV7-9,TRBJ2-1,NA,TGTGCCAGCAGCGGCGGGACTAGCGGGGGGCCTTCCTACAATGAGCAGTTCTTC,CASSGGTSGGPSYNEQFF
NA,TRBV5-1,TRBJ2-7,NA,TGCGCCAGCAGCTTGGGCGGCCGGGGAAAAGACTACGAGCAGTACTTC,CASSLGGRGKDYEQYF
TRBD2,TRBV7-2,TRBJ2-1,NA,TGTGCCAGCAGCTTACGCGGACTAGCGGGGGGGGAGGGTGAGCAGTTCTTC,CASSLRGLAGGEGEQFF
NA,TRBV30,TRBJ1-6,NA,TGTGCCTGGAGAGAGTACTCCTATAATTCACCCCTCCACTTT,CAWREYSYNSPLHF
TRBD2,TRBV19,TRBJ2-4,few,TGTGCCAGTAGTATGGCCGGGACTAGCGGGGTAATAGCCAAAAACATTCAGTACTTC,CASSMAGTSGVIAKNIQYF
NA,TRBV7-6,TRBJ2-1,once,TGTGCCAGCAGCTTAGATCCGGTATCCGTCGAGCAGTTCTTC,CASSLDPVSVEQFF
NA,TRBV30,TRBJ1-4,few,TGTGCCTGGAGTGGGAGACTGGGTGAAAAACTGTTTTTT,CAWSGRLGEKLFF
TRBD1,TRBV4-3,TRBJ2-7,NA,TGCGCCAGCAGCCAAGCAGCAGGGGGCGGCTCCTACGAGCAGTACTTC,CASSQAAGGGSYEQYF
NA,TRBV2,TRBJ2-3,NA,TGTGCCAGCAGCCCCAAGAAAGCGGAGGCAGATACGCAGTATTTT,CASSPKKAEADTQYF
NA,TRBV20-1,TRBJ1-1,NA,TGCAGTGCTAGAGAGAGTGAAGCTTTCTTT,CSARESEAFF
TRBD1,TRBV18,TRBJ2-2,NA,TGTGCCAGCTCACCCCGGACAGGCCAAACCGGGGAGCTGTTTTTT,CASSPRTGQTGELFF
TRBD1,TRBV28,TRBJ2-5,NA,TGTGCCAGCAGTTCGGGACAGGGGGGAGAGGAGACCCAGTACTTC,CASSSGQGGEETQYF
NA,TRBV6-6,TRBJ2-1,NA,TGTGCCAGCCTGACAGCTTACAATGAGCAGTTCTTC,CASLTAYNEQFF
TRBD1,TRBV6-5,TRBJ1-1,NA,TGTGCCAGCAGTTTGACAGGGTTGGACACTGAAGCTTTCTTT,CASSLTGLDTEAFF
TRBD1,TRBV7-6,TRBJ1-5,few,TGTGCCAGCAGCCACCCAGGACAGGGGGTTTCGGTTCAGCCCCAGCATTTT,CASSHPGQGVSVQPQHF
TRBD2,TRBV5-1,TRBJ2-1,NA,TGCGCCAGCAGCTTTGGGGGGGCGCGGGGGGATTACAATGAGCAGTTCTTC,CASSFGGARGDYNEQFF
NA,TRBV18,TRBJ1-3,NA,TGTGCCAGCTCAGCCGCCCCGAGTCCTGGAAACACCATATATTTT,CASSAAPSPGNTIYF
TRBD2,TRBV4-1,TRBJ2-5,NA,TGCGCCAGCAGCCAAGAATGGGGCGGGGGAGAGACCCAGTACTTC,CASSQEWGGGETQYF
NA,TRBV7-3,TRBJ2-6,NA,TGTGCCAGCAGCCCGAAGGGGTCTGGGGCCAACGTCCTGACTTTC,CASSPKGSGANVLTF
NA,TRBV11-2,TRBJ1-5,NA,TGTGCCAGCAGCTTGTCAGGGGATCAGCCCCAGCATTTT,CASSLSGDQPQHF
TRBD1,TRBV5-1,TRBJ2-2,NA,TGCGCCAGCAGCCCTAGAGACAGGGGCACGAACACCGGGGAGCTGTTTTTT,CASSPRDRGTNTGELFF
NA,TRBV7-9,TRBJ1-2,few,TGTTCCAGCAGCTTAGCGGGCATCAACTATGGCTACACCTTC,CSSSLAGINYGYTF
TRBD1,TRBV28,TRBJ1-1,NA,TGTGCCGGCACGACAGGGTATGAGGTGAACACTGAAGCTTTCTTT,CAGTTGYEVNTEAFF
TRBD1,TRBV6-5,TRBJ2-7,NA,TGTGCCAGCAGCTCCGGGACAGGGACCTACGAGCAGTACTTC,CASSSGTGTYEQYF